This TCR beta chain was identified during a study of neurological immune-mediated disorders. Study-wide results and limits: TCR clonal expansion peaked in HTLV-1-associated myelopathy patients and was lowest in multiple sclerosis patients. Expanded clones shared no identical CDR3 amino acid sequences across subjects, which suggested private TCR-beta repertoires in all groups.

CD4+ or CD8+ T cells, 950,000 to 1,000,000 per library, were used for sorted libraries. Trimming took off 0 bases at V and 5 bases at J, with 13 bases between the two ends. The CDR3 is made up of 14 amino acids. Germline V gives CDR1 DFQATT, CDR2 SNEGSKA (reference sequence). The method for making cDNA was 5'RACE, and it used 10-nucleotide random UMIs. TCRdb analysed the 5' RACE reads with MiXCR anew, one entry per CDR3 protein. The sample yields tens of thousands of distinct CDR3 sequences, around 21% seen once. Ten or more counts support this clonotype. Its antigen is currently unknown. The J gene is TRBJ1-1, the V gene TRBV20-1, with unresolved D. The origin of this receptor is a man aged 50 to 59 with HTLV-1-associated myelopathy (HAM/TSP). Sequencing was carried out using CD4+ T cells from blood. The CDR3: CSAREGGLATEAFF. CDR3 bases: TGCAGTGCTAGAGAGGGTGGGTTGGCAACTGAAGCTTTCTTT.